The 32 T cell receptor beta chains below were found in one sample sequenced in a study of cytomegalovirus exposure and HLA in healthy donors. The PCR ran on 60 Vbeta and 13 Jbeta primers. Measured with immunoSEQ multiplex PCR; TCRdb has only the in-frame clones, and not every one. The repertoire shows approximately 30,000 clones; the top ten hold approximately 5%. The sample was PBMCs. The receptors originated from a woman between 35 and 50 years old in good health and CMV-seropositive.

V gene TRBV13 combines with J gene TRBJ1-1, with D possibly TRBD1 on 5 matching bases. V lost 3 bases and J 1 base, leaving 9 bases between the germline ends. The CDR3 length is 14 residues. CDR1 and CDR2 (germline): PRHDT, FYEKMQ (reference sequence). The CDR3 loop is CASSFPDRNTEAFF. CDR3 sequence (DNA): TGTGCCAGCAGCTTCCCAGACAGGAACACTGAAGCTTTCTTT.

This chain links TRBV30 with TRBJ1-2; no reliable D call. Trimming removed 2 bases at V and 1 base at J, with 5 bases between. CDR1 and CDR2 from the germline V gene are GTSNPN and SVGIG (reference sequence). The CDR3 sequence is 12 residues long. For the CDR3, the DNA is TGTGCCTGGAGTCGGAGTAACTATGGCTACACCTTC. Translated, it gives CAWSRSNYGYTF.

This chain joins TRBV19 and TRBJ1-4; no firm D call. The V and J ends lost 2 bases and 0 bases respectively, with 7 bases between them. Germline V lookup: CDR1 LNHDA, CDR2 SQIVND (reference sequence). The CDR3 extends over 15 amino acids. CDR3 amino acids: CASSIQHPTNEKLFF. The CDR3 coding sequence is TGTGCCAGTAGTATACAACATCCAACTAATGAAAAACTGTTTTTT.

This rearrangement joins TRBV13 to TRBJ2-1; 10 positions agree with TRBD2. The CDR3 contains 16 residues. Looked up from germline, CDR1 is PRHDT and CDR2 is FYEKMQ (reference sequence). After removal of 1 base from V and 8 bases from J, the junction contained 8 bases not matched to a gene. The CDR3 sequence is CASSLVTSGGADEQFF. The CDR3 nucleotides are TGTGCCAGCAGCTTAGTTACGAGCGGGGGGGCTGATGAGCAGTTCTTC.

This sequence joins TRBV18 and TRBJ1-4; TRBD1 matches at 7 bases. Trimming at V came to 3 bases and at J to 0 bases, leaving 10 bases not matched to a gene. This CDR3 region has 18 residues. In germline, CDR1 is KGHSH, CDR2 LQKENI. CDR3 loop: CASSPSRDQGATNEKLFF. CDR3 sequence (DNA): TGTGCCAGCTCACCTTCCCGTGACCAGGGGGCAACTAATGAAAAACTGTTTTTT.

This chain connects TRBV2 to TRBJ2-7; D might be TRBD2 (6 bases). CDR1 SNHLY and CDR2 FYNNEI come from the germline V gene. CDR3 length: 15 amino acids. V was clipped by 6 bases and J by 4 bases, with 19 bases between them. The CDR3 DNA sequence: TGTGCCAGCAGGGCGCGGGGCCTCAACCCATACGAGCAGTACTTC. The encoded protein is CASRARGLNPYEQYF. Full variable domain (rest looked up from reference TRBV2 and TRBJ2-7): EPEVTQTPSHQVTQMGQEVILRCVPISNHLYFYWYRQILGQKVEFLVSFYNNEISEKSEIFDDQFSVERPDGSNFTLKIRSTKLEDSAMYFCASRARGLNPYEQYFGPGTRLTVT.

The CDR3 region is CAISGPGTGGLETQYF. CDR3 DNA sequence: TGTGCCATCAGTGGACCGGGGACAGGGGGTTTAGAGACCCAGTACTTC. The V and J genes are TRBV10-3 and TRBJ2-5, with 11 bases matching TRBD1. The V gene end was trimmed by 4 bases and the J gene end by 4 bases; junction bases not matched to a gene: 8. CDR3 length: 16 residues. Germline lookup yields CDR1 ENHRY and CDR2 SYGVKD.

The CDR3 protein is CASSRGLGQGAIGELFF. The CDR3 nucleotides are TGTGCCAGCAGCCGAGGGCTCGGACAGGGGGCAATCGGGGAGCTGTTTTTT. The chain employs TRBV28 and TRBJ2-2, with 11 bases identical to TRBD1. Losses at the gene ends were 6 bases for V and 7 bases for J; bases not matched to a gene: 13. Germline V lookup: CDR1 MDHEN, CDR2 SYDVKM. CDR3 size: 17 residues.

This rearrangement joins TRBV6-6 to TRBJ2-4; TRBD2 is a possible D gene (5 bases). V was trimmed by 1 base and J by 3 bases, leaving 10 bases between them. Germline V lookup: CDR1 MNHNY, CDR2 SVGAGI (reference sequence). The length of the CDR3 is 15 residues. Here the CDR3 DNA reads TGTGCCAGCAGTTACTTGGCAGGACTCAAAAACATTCAGTACTTC. This codes for CASSYLAGLKNIQYF.

The V gene is TRBV9, the J gene TRBJ2-1; 7 positions agree with TRBD1. Germline loops: CDR1 SGDLS, CDR2 YYNGEE. The CDR3 covers 16 residues. J was trimmed by 4 bases and V by 3 bases; bases with no gene match: 10. The CDR3 nucleotides are TGTGCCAGCAGCGCCCCGCGACAGGGCGGGTACAATGAGCAGTTCTTC. Protein product: CASSAPRQGGYNEQFF. Full variable domain (remainder filled in from reference TRBV9 and TRBJ2-1): DSGVTQTPKHLITATGQRVTLRCSPRSGDLSVYWYQQSLDQGLQFLIQYYNGEERAKGNILERFSAQQFPDLHSELNLSSLELGDSALYFCASSAPRQGGYNEQFFGPGTRLTVL.

V gene TRBV11-3 combines with J gene TRBJ2-7; 7 nucleotides align to TRBD1. In germline, CDR1 is SGHNT, CDR2 YENEEA. The ends lost 4 bases at V and 4 bases at J; junction bases unmatched: 7. CDR3 length: 14 amino acids. CDR3 sequence reads: CASSSRDRGYEQYF. In DNA form, the CDR3 reads TGTGCCAGCAGCTCCCGGGACAGAGGGTACGAGCAGTACTTC.

V and J are TRBV5-6 and TRBJ1-2; tentative D call: TRBD1 (5 bases). In germline, CDR1 is SGHDT, CDR2 YYEEEE. Trimming left V 0 bases short and J 6 bases short, with 12 bases between. CDR3 length: 14 amino acids. CDR3 DNA: TGTGCCAGCAGCTTGGTCAGCCCGGGGGATGGCTACACCTTC. It yields the protein CASSLVSPGDGYTF.

This chain uses TRBV18 with TRBJ1-1, with 7 bases fitting TRBD1. Germline trimming cut 6 bases from V and 0 bases from J; bases unmatched to any gene: 4. Germline CDR1 KGHSH, CDR2 LQKENI. CDR3 length equals 14 residues. The chain's CDR3 is CASSPTGLNTEAFF. The CDR3 DNA sequence: TGTGCCAGCTCCCCGACAGGGCTGAACACTGAAGCTTTCTTT.

The gene calls are TRBV6-1 and TRBJ2-5; D not resolved. The germline V gene encodes CDR1 MNHNS and CDR2 SASEGT. The CDR3 has 15 residues. Trimming removed 8 bases at V and 3 bases at J, with 19 bases between. CDR3 residues: CASAKKGGREETQYF. The DNA for the CDR3 is TGTGCCAGCGCCAAAAAAGGCGGAAGAGAAGAGACCCAGTACTTC.

The rearrangement uses TRBV30 and TRBJ2-7; 8 bases are shared with TRBD2. V lost 6 bases and J lost 2; bases outside the gene matches: 9. This CDR3 is built from 14 residues. Germline V CDR1 and CDR2: GTSNPN, SVGIG (reference sequence). The CDR3: CACGGGSIAYEQYF. The CDR3 DNA follows: TGTGCCTGCGGGGGGGGTAGTATCGCCTACGAGCAGTACTTC.

V gene TRBV29-1 combines with J gene TRBJ2-3; a weak D match, TRBD1 (5 bases). From germline, CDR1 is SQVTM and CDR2 ANQGSEA. The CDR3 extends over 13 amino acids. V was cut by 5 bases and J by 9 bases, with 18 bases left in between. This CDR3 is CSVTQAISTTQYF. For the CDR3, the DNA is TGCAGCGTTACACAGGCGATTAGCACCACGCAGTATTTT.

The rearrangement joins TRBV6-1 to TRBJ2-7; TRBD1 matches 10 bases. Germline V CDR1 and CDR2: MNHNS, SASEGT. The CDR3 contains 15 residues. The ends lost 4 bases at V and 10 bases at J; junction bases unmatched: 13. CDR3 nucleotide sequence: TGTGCCAGCAGTGGGCCGGGACAGGGGATATCGCCACAGTACTTC. Its translation is CASSGPGQGISPQYF.

The rearrangement links TRBV5-6 to TRBJ2-1, with no clear D. Germline loops: CDR1 SGHDT, CDR2 YYEEEE. Between the trimmed V and J ends, which lost 5 bases and 6 bases, there was a span of 6 bases. The CDR3 totals 11 residues. The CDR3 bases are TGTGCCAGCAGTCAGATCAATGAGCAGTTCTTC. Its protein product is CASSQINEQFF.

This chain uses TRBV18 with TRBJ1-4, with 9 bases identical to TRBD1. The germline V gene encodes CDR1 KGHSH and CDR2 LQKENI. After removal of 4 bases from V and 6 bases from J, the junction contained 6 bases not matched to a gene. The CDR3 is made up of 15 amino acids. This chain's CDR3 is CASSQRDRADEKLFF. CDR3 coding DNA: TGTGCCAGCTCACAGAGGGACAGGGCGGATGAAAAACTGTTTTTT.

V is TRBV2 and J is TRBJ2-2; TRBD2 aligns across 7 bases. Germline lookup yields CDR1 SNHLY and CDR2 FYNNEI. The length of the CDR3 is 13 residues. Trimming cost V 7 bases and J 4 bases; bases outside gene matches: 3. CDR3 coding DNA: TGTGCCAGCATGGGGGGGATCACCGGGGAGCTGTTTTTT. It codes for CASMGGITGELFF.

The chain employs TRBV5-1 and TRBJ2-3, with 7 bases aligning to TRBD1. Germline V gene sequence: CDR1 SGHRS, CDR2 YFSETQ. The CDR3 has 13 residues. Germline trimming cut 2 bases from V and 11 bases from J; bases unmatched to any gene: 8. The CDR3 reads CASSFERQGGQYF. The CDR3 coding sequence is TGCGCCAGCAGCTTCGAAAGACAGGGTGGGCAGTATTTT.

The chain carries TRBV4-1 and TRBJ2-7; D may be TRBD1 (6 bases). The CDR3 is 15 amino acids. Germline V gene data show CDR1 as MGHRA and CDR2 as YSYEKL. The V and J ends lost 4 bases and 0 bases respectively, with 13 bases between them. CDR3 region: CASSPRQESSYEQYF. The CDR3 DNA sequence: TGCGCCAGCAGCCCAAGACAGGAGAGCTCCTACGAGCAGTACTTC.

To note about this clone: One junction end disagrees with the germline gene, perhaps due to a read error. The chain recombines TRBV30 with TRBJ1-1; no clear D gene. The CDR3 spans 13 residues. The germline CDR1 and CDR2 sequences are GTSNPN and SVGIG (reference sequence). CDR3 DNA: TGTGCCTGGAAACGGGTTGTGAACACTGAAGATTTCTTT. It translates to CAWKRVVNTEDFF.

The rearrangement joins TRBV19 to TRBJ2-5, with TRBD1 identical over 10 bases. The J segment lost 4 bases and the V segment lost 5 bases, leaving 7 bases of the junction unmatched. The CDR3 has 15 residues. Germline assignment: CDR1 LNHDA and CDR2 SQIVND (reference sequence). CDR3 nucleotides: TGTGCCAGTAGTGCCGGGACAGGGGTATCAGAGACCCAGTACTTC. As protein: CASSAGTGVSETQYF.

The chain couples TRBV10-3 to TRBJ2-7; D perhaps matches TRBD1 (5 bases). The germline V gene encodes CDR1 ENHRY and CDR2 SYGVKD. The length of the CDR3 is 14 residues. Deletions cut 0 bases from V and 4 bases from J, with 10 bases between. The CDR3 here is CAISESRGGYEQYF. The DNA for the CDR3 is TGTGCCATCAGTGAGTCTAGGGGCGGTTACGAGCAGTACTTC.

In DNA form, the CDR3 reads TGTGCCAGCAGCTCGGGACAGGGTTGGAACGAGCAGTACTTC. Translation gives CASSSGQGWNEQYF. The chain employs TRBV7-2 and TRBJ2-7, with 9 bases fitting TRBD1. Germline values: CDR1 SGHTA, CDR2 FQGNSA. This CDR3 spans 14 amino acids. Germline trimming cut 4 bases from V and 5 bases from J; bases unmatched to any gene: 6. The full variable domain, with the rest looked up from reference TRBV7-2 and TRBJ2-7, is GAGVSQSPSNKVTEKGKDVELRCDPISGHTALYWYRQSLGQGLEFLIYFQGNSAPDKSGLPSDRFSAERTGGSVSTLTIQRTQQEDSAVYLCASSSGQGWNEQYFGPGTRLTVT.

The V gene is TRBV4-3, the J gene TRBJ2-2; D perhaps matches TRBD1 (6 bases). Trimming took 5 bases from V and 8 from J, leaving 21 bases between them. CDR3 length equals 16 residues. Germline CDR1 reads LGHNA; CDR2 reads YSLEER. In DNA form, the CDR3 reads TGCGCCAGCAGCAGACAGGTCGAGATTGCAGGAGGGGAGCTGTTTTTT. The encoded protein is CASSRQVEIAGGELFF.

The rearrangement joins TRBV7-3 to TRBJ2-1; 11 bases fit TRBD2. This CDR3 contains 18 residues. Trimming at V came to 1 base and at J to 3 bases, leaving 8 bases not matched to a gene. CDR1 and CDR2 from the germline V gene are SGHTA and FQGTGA. Written as DNA, the CDR3 is TGTGCCAGCAGCTTAAAGCCAATACTAGCGGGGGTCTACAATGAGCAGTTCTTC. It yields the protein CASSLKPILAGVYNEQFF.

The chain links TRBV28 to TRBJ1-4; 7 bases match TRBD1. This CDR3 region has 15 residues. CDR1 is MDHEN and CDR2 is SYDVKM in the germline V gene. V was pared by 4 bases and J by 6 bases, with 8 bases of the junction left unmatched. DNA of the CDR3: TGTGCCAGCAGTTCCCTTGAGACAGGGCATGAAAAACTGTTTTTT. This codes for CASSSLETGHEKLFF. Filled out from reference TRBV28 and TRBJ1-4, the complete variable domain reads DVKVTQSSRYLVKRTGEKVFLECVQDMDHENMFWYRQDPGLGLRLIYFSYDVKMKEKGDIPEGYSVSREKKERFSLILESASTNQTSMYLCASSSLETGHEKLFFGSGTQLSVL.

This rearrangement joins TRBV27 to TRBJ1-2; 7 nucleotides match TRBD1. The CDR3 extends over 14 amino acids. CDR1 MNHEY and CDR2 SMNVEV come from the germline V gene (reference sequence). The trim removed 4 bases at V and 4 bases at J, leaving 6 bases unmatched. The CDR3 loop is CASSSRQGIYGYTF. The CDR3, as DNA: TGTGCCAGCAGTTCACGACAGGGCATCTATGGCTACACCTTC.

The chain combines TRBV13 with TRBJ2-1, with D perhaps TRBD2 (6 bases). V lost 8 bases and J lost 5, with 16 bases in between. Per germline, CDR1 PRHDT and CDR2 FYEKMQ (reference sequence). CDR3 size: 14 residues. The CDR3 region has the DNA TGTGCCAGCGCCTCGAGGTCGGGAGACAATGAGCAGTTCTTC. It encodes CASASRSGDNEQFF.

This chain connects TRBV5-4 to TRBJ2-5; 9 nucleotides align to TRBD1. Germline V gene sequence: CDR1 SGHNT, CDR2 YYREEE (reference sequence). CDR3 length equals 15 residues. J was trimmed by 5 bases and V by 4 bases; bases with no gene match: 9. This CDR3 reads CASSAWDRVRETQYF. The CDR3 nucleotides are TGTGCCAGCAGCGCCTGGGACAGGGTGAGGGAGACCCAGTACTTC.